The 29 T cell receptor beta chains presented below share a single source sample, sequenced in a study of blood T cell repertoires in COVID-19 (TCRdb year 2020). Receptors were amplified or captured by the immunoSEQ multiplex PCR assay. The immuneACCESS repertoire file appears here via TCRdb, limited to in-frame rearrangements. These files lack a portion of the clones; in checked studies, under half of the deficit traces to unresolved V genes, and the cause of the others is not known. The sample table contains 70,000 to 90,000 clones; only one count was recorded for over 75% of them. About 7% of the sample belongs to the ten largest clones. The sequencing sample was made of peripheral blood. The receptor set was obtained from a human donor in a cohort sampled during active COVID-19.

The chain carries TRBV13 and TRBJ2-5, with a weak D call TRBD2 (6 bases). Trimming cost V 4 bases and J 3 bases, with 9 bases left between them. The CDR3 sequence is 13 residues long. Per germline, CDR1 PRHDT and CDR2 FYEKMQ (reference sequence). CDR3 amino acids: CASSSGLEETQYF. CDR3 nucleotide sequence: TGTGCCAGCAGCTCGGGACTGGAAGAGACCCAGTACTTC.

This chain links TRBV10-3 with TRBJ1-4; D may be TRBD1 (5 bases). Trimming removed 2 bases at V and 2 bases at J, with 9 bases between. This CDR3 has 15 residues. Germline loops: CDR1 ENHRY, CDR2 SYGVKD. The CDR3 protein is CAISEGAATNEKLFF. The CDR3 bases are TGTGCCATCAGTGAGGGGGCAGCTACTAATGAAAAACTGTTTTTT.

V and J are TRBV12-3 or TRBV12-4 and TRBJ1-2; a possible D gene is TRBD1 (5 bases). Trimming cost V 1 base and J 7 bases, with 10 bases left between them. This CDR3 comprises 13 residues. This CDR3 reads CASSLGGHSGYTF. CDR3 DNA sequence: TGTGCCAGCAGTTTAGGGGGCCACTCTGGCTACACCTTC.

V usage is TRBV5-1 and J usage is TRBJ2-5; maybe TRBD1 (5 bases). Per the germline V gene, CDR1 is SGHRS and CDR2 is YFSETQ. The CDR3 spans 18 residues. Trimming left V 0 bases short and J 5 bases short, with 23 bases between. CDR3 bases: TGCGCCAGCAGCTTGGTCTCCGGGTTCACTGCCAACAGGGAGACCCAGTACTTC. Its protein is CASSLVSGFTANRETQYF.

This CDR3 reads CASSADNNRGLNTEAFF. For the CDR3, the DNA is TGTGCCAGTAGTGCGGACAACAACAGGGGGCTGAACACTGAAGCTTTCTTT. This chain links TRBV19 with TRBJ1-1, with TRBD1 matching 9 bases. This CDR3 is 17 amino acids long. With V trimmed by 5 bases and J by 0 bases, 10 bases remained unmatched. Per the germline V gene, CDR1 is LNHDA and CDR2 is SQIVND (reference sequence).

As regards this clone: At one end, the junction sequence differs from germline, possibly due to a read error. J is TRBJ2-4 and V is TRBV7-2, with TRBD1 matching over 9 bases. There are 14 residues in the CDR3. Looked up from germline, CDR1 is SGHTA and CDR2 is FQGNSA. CDR3 residues: CASSPDRGVTVQHF. In DNA form, the CDR3 reads TGTGCCAGCAGCCCCGACAGGGGGGTTACGGTCCAGCACTTC.

The chain combines TRBV10-1 with TRBJ2-1; tentative D call: TRBD1 (6 bases). Deletions cut 6 bases from V and 2 bases from J, with 17 bases between. The germline V gene encodes CDR1 WNHNN and CDR2 SYGVQD (reference sequence). This CDR3 contains 16 residues. The CDR3 region is CASRLGRQDPYNEQFF. DNA of the CDR3: TGCGCCAGCAGACTCGGACGACAGGATCCCTACAATGAGCAGTTCTTC.

This CDR3 is CASSQGATNEKLFF. The CDR3 coding sequence is TGTGCCAGCAGCCAGGGGGCAACTAATGAAAAACTGTTTTTT. J is TRBJ1-4 and V is TRBV6-6; TRBD1 matches at 7 bases. The J segment lost 0 bases and the V segment lost 6 bases, leaving 1 base of the junction unmatched. CDR3 length: 14 amino acids. Germline CDR1 is MNHNY and CDR2 is SVGAGI (reference sequence).

The chain uses TRBV5-1 and TRBJ2-5, with D possibly TRBD2 on 6 matching bases. In germline, CDR1 is SGHRS, CDR2 YFSETQ. This CDR3 has 15 residues. Trimming pared 4 bases from V and 7 bases from J, leaving 20 bases between. The CDR3: CASSDTSTPDGTQYF. CDR3 coding DNA: TGCGCCAGCAGCGACACTAGCACCCCTGATGGGACCCAGTACTTC.

The chain combines TRBV4-1 with TRBJ1-3, with 7 bases matching TRBD1. Germline CDR1 MGHRA, CDR2 YSYEKL. The CDR3 totals 20 residues. J lost 0 bases, V lost 0 bases, and 14 bases had no gene match. In DNA form, the CDR3 reads TGCGCCAGCAGCCAAGATTCCGGGGACAGCCCGCTCCTCTCTGGAAACACCATATATTTT. Translated: CASSQDSGDSPLLSGNTIYF.

The CDR3: CASGLFLSPLLITTDTMNTEAFF. In nucleotides, the CDR3 is TGTGCTAGTGGTTTGTTTCTTAGCCCCCTCCTGATCACGACAGATACCATGAACACTGAAGCTTTCTTT. V is TRBV12-5 and J is TRBJ1-1, with D perhaps TRBD1 (5 bases). The CDR3 consists of 23 residues. Trimming removed 2 bases from V and 0 bases from J, with 34 bases in between. Per germline, CDR1 LGHNT and CDR2 FRNRAP.

V and J are TRBV6-5 and TRBJ1-2; D call uncertain. CDR3 size: 14 residues. CDR1 and CDR2 (germline): MNHEY, SVGAGI. V lost 7 bases and J lost 3, with 15 bases in between. CDR3 DNA: TGTGCCAGCACCTTGACTCCGAGGGACTATGGCTACACCTTC. It translates to CASTLTPRDYGYTF.

DNA of the CDR3: TGTGCCACCCTCGGCTGGGACAGGGAGGACTATGGCTACACCTTC. Translated: CATLGWDREDYGYTF. The chain employs TRBV15 and TRBJ1-2, with TRBD1 matching 9 bases. V lost 8 bases to trimming and J lost 3 bases; unmatched junction nucleotides: 10. From germline, CDR1 is LNHNV and CDR2 YYDKDF (reference sequence). The CDR3 runs to 15 residues.

This clone has only one observation. The V and J genes are TRBV6-6 and TRBJ2-7, with a possible D match to TRBD1 (6 bases). V dropped 6 bases and J dropped 5 bases, with 11 bases sitting between them. Germline CDR1 MNHNY, CDR2 SVGAGI (reference sequence). This CDR3 region has 12 residues. The CDR3 reads CASSQHRDEQYF. The DNA of the CDR3 is TGTGCCAGCAGCCAACACAGGGACGAGCAGTACTTC.

The chain has TRBV4-3 and TRBJ1-2; TRBD1 matches 10 bases. The CDR3 loop spans 17 amino acids. J was trimmed by 7 bases and V by 1 base; bases with no gene match: 12. The V gene's germline CDR1 is LGHNA and CDR2 YSLEER. The CDR3 spells CASSQAGGDRGRGGYTF. The CDR3 nucleotides are TGCGCCAGCAGCCAAGCGGGGGGGGACAGGGGAAGAGGTGGCTACACCTTC.

The CDR3 DNA follows: TGTGCCAGCAGTTACGAGAAAGGGACAGGGTTTCGCTACACCTTC. Its protein is CASSYEKGTGFRYTF. The rearrangement links TRBV6-5 to TRBJ1-2; 9 nucleotides match TRBD1. This CDR3 has 15 residues. After removal of 2 bases from V and 9 bases from J, the junction contained 10 bases not matched to a gene. Per the germline V gene, CDR1 is MNHEY and CDR2 is SVGAGI.

In its sample, this clone was seen a few times. V gene TRBV6-5 combines with J gene TRBJ1-5, with 7 bases that match TRBD1. Trimming cost V 6 bases and J 3 bases; bases outside gene matches: 8. The length of the CDR3 is 15 residues. The germline V gene has CDR1 MNHEY and CDR2 SVGAGI. The CDR3 region has the DNA TGTGCCAGCAGCTCCACAGGGGCAATCAATCAGCCCCAGCATTTT. It encodes CASSSTGAINQPQHF.

The genes are TRBV9 and TRBJ2-3; D remains unclear. V was clipped by 0 bases and J by 2 bases, with 4 bases between them. The CDR3 is 13 residues long. Looked up from germline, CDR1 is SGDLS and CDR2 is YYNGEE. The CDR3 is CASSVATTDTQYF. CDR3 in DNA: TGTGCCAGCAGCGTAGCTACCACAGATACGCAGTATTTT.

V gene TRBV29-1 combines with J gene TRBJ2-7, with D tentatively TRBD1 (5 bases). This CDR3 spans 13 amino acids. Trimming took 6 bases from V and 0 from J, leaving 12 bases between them. The germline CDR1 and CDR2 sequences are SQVTM and ANQGSEA. This CDR3 is CSVVRDSSYEQYF. The CDR3 nucleotides read TGCAGCGTCGTCCGAGACAGCTCCTACGAGCAGTACTTC.

This CDR3 is CASSPSTENTEAFF. The CDR3 DNA follows: TGTGCCAGCAGTCCCTCGACAGAGAACACTGAAGCTTTCTTT. V usage is TRBV6-5 and J usage is TRBJ1-1; weak D call: TRBD1 (5 bases). The CDR3 has 14 amino acids. CDR1 and CDR2 (germline): MNHEY, SVGAGI. V lost 5 bases to trimming and J lost 1 base, with 11 bases between them.

The genes are TRBV2 and TRBJ2-2; D might be TRBD2 (6 bases). Trimming took off 7 bases at V and 5 bases at J, with 11 bases between the two ends. The length of the CDR3 is 13 residues. Germline lookup yields CDR1 SNHLY and CDR2 FYNNEI. The CDR3 DNA follows: TGTGCCAGCATTGGGACTGATACCGGGGAGCTGTTTTTT. Its protein is CASIGTDTGELFF.

The CDR3 is CASSALADGEQFF. The DNA of the CDR3 is TGTGCCAGCAGTGCACTAGCGGACGGTGAGCAGTTCTTC. V gene TRBV6-2 or TRBV6-3 combines with J gene TRBJ2-1, with 8 bases identical to TRBD2. Losses at the gene ends were 5 bases for V and 9 bases for J; bases not matched to a gene: 6. CDR1 and CDR2 (germline): MNHEY, SVGEGT. CDR3 length: 13 amino acids.

The chain combines TRBV28 with TRBJ2-4; the D gene is possibly TRBD1 (6 bases). The germline CDR1 and CDR2 sequences are MDHEN and SYDVKM. The V end lost 2 bases, the J end lost 2 bases, and 13 bases lay between the germline ends. There are 16 residues in the CDR3. The CDR3 protein is CASSLMGAGTKNIQYF. The DNA of the CDR3 is TGTGCCAGCAGTTTAATGGGGGCTGGGACCAAAAACATTCAGTACTTC.

The rearrangement joins TRBV7-9 to TRBJ1-1; D is uncertain. Germline V gene sequence: CDR1 SEHNR, CDR2 FQNEAQ (reference sequence). V gave up 5 bases and J gave up 5 bases, with 9 bases separating them. There are 12 residues in the CDR3. CDR3 bases: TGTGCCAGCAGCCCCCAGGTGACTGAAGCTTTCTTT. This translates into CASSPQVTEAFF.

The J gene is TRBJ2-1, the V gene TRBV28, with 10 bases that match TRBD1. The CDR3 length is 15 residues. V was pared by 6 bases and J by 7 bases, with 9 bases of the junction left unmatched. Per the germline V gene, CDR1 is MDHEN and CDR2 is SYDVKM. CDR3 nucleotides: TGTGCCAGCAGGGCAGGGGGACAGGGGATGAATGAGCAGTTCTTC. The encoded protein is CASRAGGQGMNEQFF.

The chain joins TRBV4-3 to TRBJ1-3; 9 positions match TRBD1. The V gene end was trimmed by 0 bases and the J gene end by 2 bases; junction bases not matched to a gene: 2. This CDR3 is built from 16 residues. The germline gives CDR1 LGHNA, CDR2 YSLEER. The CDR3 DNA sequence: TGCGCCAGCAGCCAAGATACAGGGGGCACTGGAAACACCATATATTTT. It is translated as CASSQDTGGTGNTIYF.

A few counts support this clone. This chain uses TRBV6-5 with TRBJ1-2; the D is unclear. Germline V lookup: CDR1 MNHEY, CDR2 SVGAGI. Between the trimmed V and J ends, which lost 7 bases and 1 base, there was a span of 13 bases. This CDR3 comprises 14 residues. CDR3 amino acids: CASNPQDYNYGYTF. The CDR3 DNA follows: TGTGCCAGCAATCCGCAGGACTATAACTATGGCTACACCTTC.

This rearrangement joins TRBV29-1 to TRBJ1-2; 8 positions agree with TRBD1. The length of the CDR3 is 12 residues. Germline assignment: CDR1 SQVTM and CDR2 ANQGSEA. J gave up 8 bases and V 7 bases, and 9 bases lay outside the gene matches. In DNA form, the CDR3 reads TGCAGCGCCCGGGACAGGACGGAAGGCTACACCTTC. Its protein product is CSARDRTEGYTF.

The chain has TRBV3-1 (or the pseudogene TRBV3-2) and TRBJ2-1; D unclear. Looked up from germline, CDR1 is LGHDT and CDR2 is YNNKEL (reference sequence). V lost 8 bases and J lost 9, with 23 bases in between. This CDR3 is 15 amino acids long. CDR3 sequence reads: CASLDTGTIGLEQFF. The CDR3 DNA is TGTGCCAGCCTCGACACCGGAACCATAGGTCTTGAGCAGTTCTTC.